This entry is about one TCR beta chain. The antigen is unknown. Trimming pared 6 bases from V and 4 bases from J, leaving 4 bases between. Germline CDR1 reads LNHDA; CDR2 reads SQIVND (reference sequence). The CDR3 spans 11 residues. TCRdb keeps only in-frame clones here, not all; method: immunoSEQ multiplex PCR. The sample has more than 25,000 clones; 82% are singletons. The data belong to a study of Tregs in tolerant kidney transplant recipients. In the study overall: A roughly 3-day belatacept mixed lymphocyte reaction, sometimes plus 5-day graft donor restimulation, preceded CD4+CD25+CD127- sorting.

Regarding the study as a whole: Tregs expanded with activated donor B cells seemed most donor-specific. This study did not directly address biological reproducibility.

The sample was Tregs from blood cultured with allogeneic cells. The genes are TRBV19 and TRBJ1-3; D uncertain. The sequence was obtained from a human donor in good health. The CDR3 loop is CASSWGNTIYF. CDR3 nucleotide sequence: TGTGCCAGTAGCTGGGGAAACACCATATATTTT.